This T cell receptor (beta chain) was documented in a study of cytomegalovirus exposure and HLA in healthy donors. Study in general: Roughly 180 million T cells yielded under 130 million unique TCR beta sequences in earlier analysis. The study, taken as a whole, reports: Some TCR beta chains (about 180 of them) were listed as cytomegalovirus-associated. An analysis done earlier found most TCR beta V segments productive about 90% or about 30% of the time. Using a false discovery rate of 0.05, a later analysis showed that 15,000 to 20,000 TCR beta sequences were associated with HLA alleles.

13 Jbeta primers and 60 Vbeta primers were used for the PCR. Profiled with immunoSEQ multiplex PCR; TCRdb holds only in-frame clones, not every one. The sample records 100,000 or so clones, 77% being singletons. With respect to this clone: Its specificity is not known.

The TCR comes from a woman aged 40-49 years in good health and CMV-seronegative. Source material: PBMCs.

The CDR3 sequence is CASSSGQTRETQYF. The CDR3 bases are TGTGCCAGCAGTTCTGGACAGACTCGGGAGACCCAGTACTTC. The chain is built from TRBV28 and TRBJ2-5; TRBD1 is a possible D gene (6 bases). Trimming removed 4 bases from V and 5 bases from J, with 14 bases in between. This CDR3 comprises 14 residues. The V gene's germline CDR1 is MDHEN and CDR2 SYDVKM.